This T cell receptor beta chain is drawn from a study of metastatic and nonmetastatic thyroid tumors. Germline CDR1 is SQVTM and CDR2 is ANQGSEA. V lost 4 bases and J lost 0; bases outside the gene matches: 8. CDR3 length: 16 residues. TCRdb re-called the PCR reads with MiXCR. This sample has about 6,100 clones, with approximately 30% found just once. In its sample, this clone ranks as medium-sized (0.01 to 0.1%). Thyroid surgery had not been preceded by any treatment in any patient. This sequence originates from a female donor with papillary thyroid cancer or a benign thyroid nodule (not recorded which). Some clones in this sample may be carry-over from other donors' samples. Sequencing was done on a sample of adjacent normal tissue. The V call is TRBV29-1, the J call TRBJ2-2; the match to TRBD2 covers 7 bases. DNA for the CDR3: TGCAGCGTTGTCGGCGGGGGTCTCGCGAACACCGGGGAGCTGTTTTTT. Translation gives CSVVGGGLANTGELFF.